These 26 T cell receptor beta chains originate from one sample sequenced in a study of blood T cell repertoires in COVID-19. Data came from immunoSEQ multiplex PCR; TCRdb stores just in-frame clones and leaves some out. The sample lists around 230,000 clones; about 85% were seen once. The specimen sequenced was peripheral blood. The receptors stem from a man aged 60-69 years who had recovered from COVID-19.

The gene calls are TRBV12-3 or TRBV12-4 and TRBJ2-7; D is possibly TRBD1 (6 bases). CDR3 length: 13 amino acids. The ends were cut back, 3 bases at V and 6 bases at J, with 12 bases in the middle. CDR3 amino acids: CASSFNRVAEQYF. The DNA of the CDR3 is TGTGCCAGCAGTTTTAACAGGGTGGCCGAGCAGTACTTC.

The chain recombines TRBV5-4 with TRBJ1-6; TRBD1 matches 11 bases. Unmatched junction bases numbered 5, after V lost 3 bases and J lost 6 bases. Germline lookup yields CDR1 SGHNT and CDR2 YYREEE (reference sequence). The CDR3 is made up of 16 amino acids. The CDR3 loop reads CASSSGTGGRNSPLHF. The CDR3 bases are TGTGCCAGCAGCTCCGGGACAGGGGGTCGTAATTCACCCCTCCACTTT.

The rearrangement links TRBV24-1 to TRBJ1-2, with D tentatively TRBD1 (5 bases). The V gene lost 9 bases and the J gene lost 0 bases, with 13 bases spanning the gap. Germline CDR1 reads KGHDR; CDR2 reads SFDVKD. This CDR3 is built from 14 residues. This CDR3 reads CATSDTRTNYGYTF. CDR3 DNA: TGTGCCACCTCGGACACACGGACTAACTATGGCTACACCTTC.

This chain joins TRBV7-8 and TRBJ2-4, with a weak D call TRBD2 (6 bases). Trimming left V 5 bases short and J 0 bases short, with 8 bases between. CDR1 is SGHVS, CDR2 FQNEAQ, per germline. This CDR3 is built from 14 residues. CDR3 loop: CASSGRGAKNIQYF. The CDR3 DNA follows: TGTGCCAGCAGCGGGCGGGGAGCCAAAAACATTCAGTACTTC. The whole variable domain, remainder taken from reference TRBV7-8 and TRBJ2-4, is GAGVSQSPRYKVAKRGQDVALRCDPISGHVSLFWYQQALGQGPEFLTYFQNEAQLDKSGLPSDRFFAERPEGSVSTLKIQRTQQEDSAVYLCASSGRGAKNIQYFGAGTRLSVL.

The genes are TRBV6-5 and TRBJ1-5; possible D gene TRBD1, 5 bases. Trimming took 6 bases from V and 6 from J, leaving 15 bases between them. The CDR3 is 14 amino acids. From germline, CDR1 is MNHEY and CDR2 SVGAGI. The CDR3 protein is CASREGRAVQPQHF. The CDR3 DNA is TGTGCCAGCAGGGAGGGCAGGGCAGTTCAGCCCCAGCATTTT.

The rearrangement joins TRBV19 to TRBJ2-1; D gene unclear. V gave up 3 bases and J gave up 3 bases, with 9 bases separating them. Germline values: CDR1 LNHDA, CDR2 SQIVND (reference sequence). This CDR3 spans 14 amino acids. CDR3 nucleotides: TGTGCCAGTAGTATGTGGCGGTTCTACAATGAGCAGTTCTTC. This translates into CASSMWRFYNEQFF.

The rearrangement links TRBV5-1 to TRBJ2-4; 10 positions match TRBD1. This CDR3 has 15 amino acids. CDR1 is SGHRS, CDR2 YFSETQ, per germline. V trimming: 3 bases; J trimming: 10 bases; junction bases outside the gene matches: 10. CDR3 sequence reads: CASSYDRGPLSIQYF. Written as DNA, the CDR3 is TGCGCCAGCAGCTACGACAGGGGGCCTCTTAGTATTCAGTACTTC.

This sequence joins TRBV30 and TRBJ1-1, with D tentatively TRBD1 (6 bases). Germline assignment: CDR1 GTSNPN and CDR2 SVGIG (reference sequence). The CDR3 covers 12 residues. The germline V and J ends were trimmed by 0 bases and 10 bases, with 12 bases remaining between them. CDR3 sequence (DNA): TGTGCCTGGAGTGTTGGGACAAGGGTAGCTTTCTTT. Amino acids: CAWSVGTRVAFF.

For this clone: One end of the junction fails to match germline, which may point to a read error. The chain joins TRBV24-1 to TRBJ2-7; tentatively, D is TRBD1 (5 bases). The V gene's germline CDR1 is KGHDR and CDR2 SFDVKD. The CDR3 is made up of 14 amino acids. Here the CDR3 reads CATGDFRQFFEQYF. Here the CDR3 DNA reads TGTGCCACCGGTGATTTTCGACAGTTCTTCGAGCAGTACTTC.

The rearrangement links TRBV19 to TRBJ2-3; 7 bases map to TRBD1. CDR1 and CDR2 from the germline V gene are LNHDA and SQIVND (reference sequence). The CDR3 runs 13 residues. V lost 4 bases and J lost 8; bases outside the gene matches: 6. CDR3: CASSTSGQTTQYF. The DNA for the CDR3 is TGTGCCAGTAGTACCTCGGGACAGACTACGCAGTATTTT.

The chain joins TRBV6-6 to TRBJ1-5; a weak D match, TRBD1 (5 bases). Germline V gives CDR1 MNHNY, CDR2 SVGAGI (reference sequence). V dropped 6 bases and J dropped 7 bases, with 13 bases sitting between them. There are 13 residues in the CDR3. CDR3: CASSLGLLQPQHF. CDR3 DNA sequence: TGTGCCAGCAGCTTGGGACTCCTACAGCCCCAGCATTTT.

The rearrangement links TRBV5-1 to TRBJ2-3; D not certain. The V end lost 1 base, the J end lost 4 bases, and 10 bases lay between the germline ends. The CDR3 has 14 amino acids. In germline, CDR1 is SGHRS, CDR2 YFSETQ. CDR3 in amino acids: CASSLRSVADTQYF. The CDR3 coding sequence is TGCGCCAGCAGCTTGAGGAGCGTGGCAGATACGCAGTATTTT.

The CDR3 sequence is CASSQPGDSYEQYF. Here the CDR3 DNA reads TGTGCCAGCAGCCAGCCGGGGGACTCCTACGAGCAGTACTTC. The J gene is TRBJ2-7, the V gene TRBV3-1 (or the pseudogene TRBV3-2); D is perhaps TRBD2 (6 bases). The V gene's germline CDR1 is LGHDT and CDR2 YNNKEL (reference sequence). Trimming removed 3 bases from V and 0 bases from J, with 9 bases in between. CDR3 length equals 14 residues.

This clone was picked up one time. This chain joins TRBV19 and TRBJ2-5, with D perhaps TRBD2 (6 bases). The V and J ends lost 5 bases and 2 bases respectively, with 15 bases between them. Germline V CDR1 and CDR2: LNHDA, SQIVND (reference sequence). The CDR3 loop spans 15 amino acids. Written as DNA, the CDR3 is TGTGCCAGTAGTTGGGGATCTAGCGCACAAGAGACCCAGTACTTC. It yields the protein CASSWGSSAQETQYF. Drawing the rest from reference TRBV19 and TRBJ2-5, the complete variable domain is DGGITQSPKYLFRKEGQNVTLSCEQNLNHDAMYWYRQDPGQGLRLIYYSQIVNDFQKGDIAEGYSVSREKKESFPLTVTSAQKNPTAFYLCASSWGSSAQETQYFGPGTRLLVL.

The chain joins TRBV11-2 to TRBJ1-5, with no clear D. The CDR3 is 15 amino acids. CDR1 is SGHAT and CDR2 is FQNNGV in the germline V gene. Trimming removed 5 bases at V and 0 bases at J, with 11 bases between. The CDR3 loop is CASSQTGISNQPQHF. The CDR3 region has the DNA TGTGCCAGCAGCCAGACCGGGATTAGCAATCAGCCCCAGCATTTT.

V and J are TRBV2 and TRBJ2-3, with D perhaps TRBD2 (6 bases). CDR1 is SNHLY, CDR2 FYNNEI, per germline. Trimming shortened V by 8 bases and J by 9 bases, and 21 bases separated the two germline ends. The CDR3 runs to 14 residues. The CDR3 loop reads CASGRTGDVGTQYF. CDR3 sequence (DNA): TGTGCCAGCGGTAGGACGGGGGATGTGGGAACGCAGTATTTT.

The chain carries TRBV2 and TRBJ2-3, with 7 bases that match TRBD2. Germline trimming cut 0 bases from V and 8 bases from J; bases unmatched to any gene: 5. Germline V gives CDR1 SNHLY, CDR2 FYNNEI. The CDR3 extends over 14 amino acids. CDR3 DNA sequence: TGTGCCAGCAGTGAAGCGCGGGGGACGATTACGCAGTATTTT. It yields the protein CASSEARGTITQYF.

This chain connects TRBV4-1 to TRBJ1-6; no firm D call. V was clipped by 4 bases and J by 10 bases, with 11 bases between them. Germline V gene sequence: CDR1 MGHRA, CDR2 YSYEKL. The length of the CDR3 is 13 residues. The CDR3 region has the DNA TGCGCCAGCAGCCTCCAAGGCGGGTCACCCCTCCACTTT. Amino acid sequence: CASSLQGGSPLHF.

V gene TRBV6-5 combines with J gene TRBJ2-3; tentatively, D is TRBD1 (6 bases). The CDR3 is made up of 15 amino acids. V lost 6 bases and J lost 0, with 13 bases in between. Germline CDR1 reads MNHEY; CDR2 reads SVGAGI. CDR3 bases: TGTGCCAGCAGAGTACAGGGCTCTAGCACAGATACGCAGTATTTT. It codes for CASRVQGSSTDTQYF.

Only a few counts were recorded for this clone. The chain recombines TRBV5-1 with TRBJ2-6; 10 bases match TRBD1. Germline-derived CDR1 and CDR2 are SGHRS and YFSETQ. Unmatched junction bases numbered 7, after V lost 4 bases and J lost 3 bases. The CDR3 totals 17 residues. The CDR3 loop is CASSPTGGADGANVLTF. The CDR3 nucleotides are TGCGCCAGCAGCCCGACAGGGGGCGCTGATGGGGCCAACGTCCTGACTTTC.

This clone was seen only a few times. V and J are TRBV28 and TRBJ1-1; weak D call: TRBD1 (6 bases). CDR3 length: 14 residues. CDR1 is MDHEN, CDR2 SYDVKM, per germline. V was cut by 6 bases and J by 5 bases, with 16 bases left in between. The CDR3: CASSPPGGRTEAFF. CDR3 DNA sequence: TGTGCCAGCAGCCCCCCCGGGGGGCGGACTGAAGCTTTCTTT.

The V and J genes are TRBV3-1 (or the pseudogene TRBV3-2) and TRBJ1-2, with a weak D call TRBD1 (6 bases). The CDR3 sequence is 15 residues long. Germline V gene sequence: CDR1 LGHDT, CDR2 YNNKEL (reference sequence). Trimming took off 4 bases at V and 0 bases at J, with 12 bases between the two ends. In nucleotides, the CDR3 is TGTGCCAGCAGCCTCCACGGGACAACTAACTATGGCTACACCTTC. Translation gives CASSLHGTTNYGYTF.

In DNA, the CDR3 is TGCGCCAGCAGCTCCTACGGGGGGACCTTCCGGGAGACCCAGTACTTC. This codes for CASSSYGGTFRETQYF. The V gene is TRBV5-1, the J gene TRBJ2-5; 7 positions match TRBD2. CDR1 is SGHRS and CDR2 is YFSETQ in the germline V gene. V was clipped by 3 bases and J by 5 bases; unmatched bases: 13. The CDR3 runs to 16 residues. The full variable domain, its missing parts supplied by reference TRBV5-1 and TRBJ2-5, is KAGVTQTPRYLIKTRGQQVTLSCSPISGHRSVSWYQQTPGQGLQFLFEYFSETQRNKGNFPGRFSGRQFSNSRSEMNVSTLELGDSALYLCASSSYGGTFRETQYFGPGTRLLVL.

J is TRBJ2-2 and V is TRBV5-1, with 8 bases lining up with TRBD1. The germline V gene has CDR1 SGHRS and CDR2 YFSETQ. Losses at the gene ends were 4 bases for V and 1 base for J; bases not matched to a gene: 3. The CDR3 is 15 residues long. This CDR3 is CASSPGTGNTGELFF. CDR3 nucleotides: TGCGCCAGCAGCCCCGGGACAGGGAACACCGGGGAGCTGTTTTTT.

V gene TRBV3-1 (or the pseudogene TRBV3-2) combines with J gene TRBJ1-2, with D tentatively TRBD1 (6 bases). Trimming cost V 2 bases and J 7 bases, with 14 bases left between them. CDR1 and CDR2 from the germline V gene are LGHDT and YNNKEL (reference sequence). This CDR3 is built from 14 residues. This chain's CDR3 is CASSQPGQWSGYTF. The CDR3 DNA follows: TGTGCCAGCAGCCAACCCGGACAGTGGAGTGGCTACACCTTC.

The rearrangement links TRBV5-4 to TRBJ1-3; TRBD1 agrees at 7 bases. This CDR3 spans 16 amino acids. The junction had 9 bases not matched to a gene; V was cut back by 3 bases and J by 3 bases. CDR1 is SGHNT and CDR2 is YYREEE in the germline V gene (reference sequence). CDR3 residues: CASSSEDRASGNTIYF. For the CDR3, the DNA is TGTGCCAGCAGCTCGGAAGACAGGGCTAGTGGAAACACCATATATTTT.